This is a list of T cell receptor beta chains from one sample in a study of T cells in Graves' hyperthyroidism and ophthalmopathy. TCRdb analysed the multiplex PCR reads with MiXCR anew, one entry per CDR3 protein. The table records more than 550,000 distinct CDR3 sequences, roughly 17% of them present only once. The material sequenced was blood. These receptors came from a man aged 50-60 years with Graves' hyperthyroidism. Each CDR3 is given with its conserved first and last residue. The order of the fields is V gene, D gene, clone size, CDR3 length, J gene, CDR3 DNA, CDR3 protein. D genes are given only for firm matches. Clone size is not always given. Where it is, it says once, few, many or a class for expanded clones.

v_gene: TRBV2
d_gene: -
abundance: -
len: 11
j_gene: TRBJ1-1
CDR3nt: TGTGCCAGCCGGATCAACTATGAAGCTTTCTTT
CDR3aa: CASRINYEAFF

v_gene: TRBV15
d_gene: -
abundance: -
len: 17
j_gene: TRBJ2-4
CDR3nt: TGTGCCACCAGCAGTGATCCTGGGCTGCCCCTCGCAAACATTCAGTACTTC
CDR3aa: CATSSDPGLPLANIQYF

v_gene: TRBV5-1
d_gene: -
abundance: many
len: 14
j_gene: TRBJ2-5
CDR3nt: TGCGCCAGCAGCTTGGAGGGCAGGGCAGAGACCCAGTACTTC
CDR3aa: CASSLEGRAETQYF

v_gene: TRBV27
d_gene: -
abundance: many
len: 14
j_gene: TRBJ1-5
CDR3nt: TGTGCCAGCAGTTCTACAGTTAGCAATCAGCCCCAGCATTTT
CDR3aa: CASSSTVSNQPQHF

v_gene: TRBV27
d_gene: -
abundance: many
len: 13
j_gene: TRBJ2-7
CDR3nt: TGTGCCAGCAGGGGAGAAGGACGGAGCGAGCAGTACTTC
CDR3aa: CASRGEGRSEQYF

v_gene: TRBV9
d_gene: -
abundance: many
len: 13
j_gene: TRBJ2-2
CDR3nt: TGTGCCAGCAGCGTTTCCGGAGCCGGGGAGCTGTTTTTT
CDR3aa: CASSVSGAGELFF

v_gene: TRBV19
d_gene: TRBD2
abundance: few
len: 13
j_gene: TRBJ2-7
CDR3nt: TGTGCCAGTAGTCGGACTAGCTTCGACGAGCAGTACTTC
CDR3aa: CASSRTSFDEQYF

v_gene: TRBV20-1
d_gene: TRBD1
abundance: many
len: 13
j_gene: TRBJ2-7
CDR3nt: TGCAGTGCCCGGGACAGGGAAGGCTACGAGCAGTACTTC
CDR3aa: CSARDREGYEQYF

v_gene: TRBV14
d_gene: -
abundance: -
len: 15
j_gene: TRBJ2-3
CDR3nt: TGTGCCAGCAGCCCTAGGACTTTTGGCACAGATACGCAGTATTTT
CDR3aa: CASSPRTFGTDTQYF

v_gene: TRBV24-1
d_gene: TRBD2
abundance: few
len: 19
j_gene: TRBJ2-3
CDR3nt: TGTGCCACCAGTGATCCCTCAGGGACTAGCGGGATACGGGCAGATACGCAGTATTTT
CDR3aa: CATSDPSGTSGIRADTQYF

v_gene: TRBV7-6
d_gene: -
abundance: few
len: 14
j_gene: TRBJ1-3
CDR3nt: TGTGCCAGCAGTCGGGCTATCTCTGGAAACACCATATATTTT
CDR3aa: CASSRAISGNTIYF

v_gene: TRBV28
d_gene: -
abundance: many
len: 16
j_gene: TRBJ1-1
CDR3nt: TGTGCCATCCCGTCACATTTACACGCGGAAAACACTGAAGCTTTCTTT
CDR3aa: CAIPSHLHAENTEAFF

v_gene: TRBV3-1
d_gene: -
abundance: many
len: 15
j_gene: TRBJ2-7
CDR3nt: TGTGCCAGCAGCCAAGGTTTTCGTGGGAACTACGAGCAGTACTTC
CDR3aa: CASSQGFRGNYEQYF

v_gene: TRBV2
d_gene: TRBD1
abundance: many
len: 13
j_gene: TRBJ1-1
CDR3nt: TGTGCCAGCAGTGGACAGGGGAACACTGAAGCTTTCTTT
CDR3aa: CASSGQGNTEAFF

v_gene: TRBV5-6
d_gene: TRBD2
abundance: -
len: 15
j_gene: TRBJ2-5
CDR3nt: TGTGCCAGCAGCTCTATAGCGGGAGGGTGGGAGACCCAGTACTTC
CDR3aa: CASSSIAGGWETQYF

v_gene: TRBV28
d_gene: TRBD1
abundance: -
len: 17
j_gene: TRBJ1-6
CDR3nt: TGTGCCAGCAGTTTCCCTGGGACAGGGGGCGGTGTTTCACCCCTCCACTTT
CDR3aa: CASSFPGTGGGVSPLHF

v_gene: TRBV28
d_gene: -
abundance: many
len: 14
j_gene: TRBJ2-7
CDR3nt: TGTGCCAGCAGTGGAGGTCTAGCTCCCTACGAGCAGTACTTC
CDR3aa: CASSGGLAPYEQYF

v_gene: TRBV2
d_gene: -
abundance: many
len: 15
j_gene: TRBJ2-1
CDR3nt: TGTGCCAGCAGGGTTACAGTAAGCTCCTACAATGAGCAGTTCTTC
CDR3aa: CASRVTVSSYNEQFF

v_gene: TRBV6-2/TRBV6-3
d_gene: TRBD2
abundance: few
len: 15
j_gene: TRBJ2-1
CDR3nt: TGTGCCAGCAGTTACTTTAGCGGGAGCTACAATGAGCAGTTCTTC
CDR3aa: CASSYFSGSYNEQFF

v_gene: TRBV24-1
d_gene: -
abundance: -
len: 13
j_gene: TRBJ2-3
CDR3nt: TGTGCCACCAGTGATTCGGGTTTGGATACGCAGTATTTT
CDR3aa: CATSDSGLDTQYF

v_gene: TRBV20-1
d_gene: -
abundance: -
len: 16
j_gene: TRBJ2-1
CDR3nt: TGCAGTGCTAGAGACTTCAGGGACCCCTCCTACAATGAGCAGTTCTTC
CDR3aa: CSARDFRDPSYNEQFF

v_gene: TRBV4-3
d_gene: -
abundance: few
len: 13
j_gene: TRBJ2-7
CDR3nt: TGCGCCAGCAGCCAGGACTTCACCGGTGAGCAGTACTTC
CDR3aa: CASSQDFTGEQYF

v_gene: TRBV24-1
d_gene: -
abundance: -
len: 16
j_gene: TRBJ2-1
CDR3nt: TGTGCCACCAGTGATTTCGCCAATGGAGCCTACAATGAGCAGTTCTTC
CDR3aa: CATSDFANGAYNEQFF

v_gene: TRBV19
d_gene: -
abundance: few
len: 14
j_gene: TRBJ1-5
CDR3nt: TGTGCCAGTAGTATACCGGGTAGCAATCAGCCCCAGCATTTT
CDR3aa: CASSIPGSNQPQHF

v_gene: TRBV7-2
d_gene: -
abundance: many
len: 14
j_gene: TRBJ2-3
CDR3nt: TGTGCCAGCAGCATCGACAGTAGCACAGATACGCAGTATTTT
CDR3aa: CASSIDSSTDTQYF

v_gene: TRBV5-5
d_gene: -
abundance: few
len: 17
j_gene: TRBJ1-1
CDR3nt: TGTGCCAGCAGACCACGGGGACCTAGCAACAAGAACACTGAAGCTTTCTTT
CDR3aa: CASRPRGPSNKNTEAFF

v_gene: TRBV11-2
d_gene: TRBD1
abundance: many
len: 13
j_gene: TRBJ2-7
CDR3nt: TGTGCCAGTGGATGGGGACAGGGTCACGAGCAGTACTTC
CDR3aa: CASGWGQGHEQYF

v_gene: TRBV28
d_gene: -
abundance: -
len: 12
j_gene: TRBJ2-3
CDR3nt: TGTGCCAGCAGGAGGTCCGCAGATACGCAGTATTTT
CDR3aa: CASRRSADTQYF

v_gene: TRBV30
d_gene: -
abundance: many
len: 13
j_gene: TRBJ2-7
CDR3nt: TGTGCCTGGAGTCGTAGGGGAAACTACGAGCAGTACTTC
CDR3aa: CAWSRRGNYEQYF

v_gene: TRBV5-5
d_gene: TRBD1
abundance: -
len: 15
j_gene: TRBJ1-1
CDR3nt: TGTGCCAGCAGCCTTGAGGGGGCTATGAACACTGAAGCTTTCTTT
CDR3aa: CASSLEGAMNTEAFF

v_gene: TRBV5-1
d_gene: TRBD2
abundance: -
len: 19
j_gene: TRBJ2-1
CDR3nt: TGCGCCAGCACCACTCTCTCCGGGACTAGCGGGAGGGCCGTAAATGAGCAGTTCTTC
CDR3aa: CASTTLSGTSGRAVNEQFF

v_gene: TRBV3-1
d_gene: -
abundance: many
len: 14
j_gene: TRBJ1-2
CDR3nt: TGTGCCAGCAGCCAAGGCAGCCAGGCATATGGCTACACCTTC
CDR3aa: CASSQGSQAYGYTF

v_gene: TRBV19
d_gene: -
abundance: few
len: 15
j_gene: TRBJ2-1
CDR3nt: TGTGCCAGTAGTGCCCGACCCCGCTCCTACAATGAGCAGTTCTTC
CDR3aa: CASSARPRSYNEQFF

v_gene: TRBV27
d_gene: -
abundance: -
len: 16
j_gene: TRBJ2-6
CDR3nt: TGTGCCAGCAGTAAACTCCACACAACTGGGGCCAACGTCCTGACTTTC
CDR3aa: CASSKLHTTGANVLTF

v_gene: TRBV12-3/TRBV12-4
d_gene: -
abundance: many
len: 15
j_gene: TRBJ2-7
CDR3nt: TGTGCCAGCAGTTTGGTGGGGCAGGGACCCTACGAGCAGTACTTC
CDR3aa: CASSLVGQGPYEQYF

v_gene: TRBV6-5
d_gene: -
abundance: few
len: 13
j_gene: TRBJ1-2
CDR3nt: TGTGCCAGCACTTTATCGGGGCTGAGTGGCTACACCTTC
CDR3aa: CASTLSGLSGYTF

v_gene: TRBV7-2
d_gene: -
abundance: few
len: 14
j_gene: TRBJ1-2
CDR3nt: TGTGCCACCGCCGGCGACAGTCTCAACTATGGCTACGCCTTC
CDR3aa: CATAGDSLNYGYAF

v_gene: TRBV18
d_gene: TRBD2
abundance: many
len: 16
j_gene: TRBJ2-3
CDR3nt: TGTGCCAGCTCACCACTAGCGGGAGGTAGCACAGATACGCAGTATTTT
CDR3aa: CASSPLAGGSTDTQYF

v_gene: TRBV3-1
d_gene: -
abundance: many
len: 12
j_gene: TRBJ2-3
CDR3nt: TGTGCCAGCAGCCAAGATCTAGGAGCGCAGTATTTT
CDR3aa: CASSQDLGAQYF

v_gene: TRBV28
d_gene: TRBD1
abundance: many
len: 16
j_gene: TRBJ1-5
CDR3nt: TGTGCCAGCAGACAGCCGGGACAGGGGAGCAATCAGCCCCAGCATTTT
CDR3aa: CASRQPGQGSNQPQHF

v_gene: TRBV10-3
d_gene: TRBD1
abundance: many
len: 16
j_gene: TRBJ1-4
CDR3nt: TGTGCCATCAGTGAGTCTTGGACAGGGGGAAGTGAAAAACTGTTTTTT
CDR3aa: CAISESWTGGSEKLFF

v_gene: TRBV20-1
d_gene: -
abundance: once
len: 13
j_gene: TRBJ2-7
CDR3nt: TGCAGTGCTAGAGGGCAGGGAGGCGACGAGCAGTACTTC
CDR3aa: CSARGQGGDEQYF

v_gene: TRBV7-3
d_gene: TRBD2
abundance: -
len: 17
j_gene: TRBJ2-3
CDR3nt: TGTGCCAGCAGCCAAGGACTAGCGGGAGGTTTGACAGATACGCAGTATTTT
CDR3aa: CASSQGLAGGLTDTQYF

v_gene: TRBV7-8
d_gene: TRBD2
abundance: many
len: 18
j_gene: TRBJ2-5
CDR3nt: TGTGCCAGCAGCTTATGGGAACTAGCGGGGGGGCGTGAGGAGACCCAGTACTTC
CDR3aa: CASSLWELAGGREETQYF

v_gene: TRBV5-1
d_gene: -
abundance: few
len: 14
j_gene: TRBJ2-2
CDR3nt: TGCGCCAGCAGGGTGGCCGGGACAACCGGGGAGCTGTTTTTT
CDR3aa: CASRVAGTTGELFF

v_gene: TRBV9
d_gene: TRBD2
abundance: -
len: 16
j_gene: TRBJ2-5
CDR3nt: TGTGCCAGCAGCACTGGACTAGCGGGAGTCCCAGAGCCCCAGTACTTC
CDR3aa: CASSTGLAGVPEPQYF

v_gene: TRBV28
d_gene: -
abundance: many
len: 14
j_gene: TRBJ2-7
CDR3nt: TGTGCCAGCATCTCCTCCAGGAACCCCTACGAGCAGTACTTC
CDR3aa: CASISSRNPYEQYF

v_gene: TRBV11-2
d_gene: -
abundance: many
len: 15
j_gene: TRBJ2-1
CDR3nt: TGTGCCAGCAGCTTCGCGGACGGGCCGGGGAATGAGCAGTTCTTC
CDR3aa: CASSFADGPGNEQFF

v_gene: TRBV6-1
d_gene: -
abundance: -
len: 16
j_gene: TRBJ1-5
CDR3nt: TGTGCCAGCAGTGTTTCACGCCACTATAGCAATCAGCCCCAGCATTTT
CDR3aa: CASSVSRHYSNQPQHF

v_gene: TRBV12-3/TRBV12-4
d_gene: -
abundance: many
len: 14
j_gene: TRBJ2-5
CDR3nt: TGTGCCAGCAGTCCCTCTCACGGGAGCGCGACCCAGTACTTC
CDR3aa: CASSPSHGSATQYF

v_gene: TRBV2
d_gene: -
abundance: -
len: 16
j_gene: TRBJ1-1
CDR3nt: TGTGCCAGCAGGGTACCGGGACACTCCATGAACACTGAAGCTTTCTTT
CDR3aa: CASRVPGHSMNTEAFF

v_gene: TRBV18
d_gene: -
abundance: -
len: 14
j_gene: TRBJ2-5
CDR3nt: TGTGCCAGCTCACTTCGACTGGGCGAAGAGACCCAGTACTTC
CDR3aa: CASSLRLGEETQYF

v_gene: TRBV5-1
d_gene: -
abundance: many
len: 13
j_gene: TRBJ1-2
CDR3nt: TGCGCCAGCAGCACCGCCTTTGAACTTGGCTACACCTTC
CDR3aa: CASSTAFELGYTF

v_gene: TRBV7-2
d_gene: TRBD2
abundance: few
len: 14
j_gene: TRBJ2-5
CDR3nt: TGTGCCAGCAGCCAAGGGACTAGCGGGACGGGTAGGGACTTC
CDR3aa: CASSQGTSGTGRDF

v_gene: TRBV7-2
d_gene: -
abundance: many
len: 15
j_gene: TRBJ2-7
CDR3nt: TGTGCCAGCAGCTTTGGTCTTTCTGGCTTCTACGAGCAGTACTTC
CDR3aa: CASSFGLSGFYEQYF

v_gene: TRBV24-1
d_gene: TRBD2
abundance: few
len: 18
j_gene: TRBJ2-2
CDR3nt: TGTGCCACCAGTGATTTGCGGACTAGCGGGAGTACGGCCGGGGAGCTGTTTTTT
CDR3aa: CATSDLRTSGSTAGELFF

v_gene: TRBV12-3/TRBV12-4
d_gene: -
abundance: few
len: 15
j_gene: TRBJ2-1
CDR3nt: TGTGCCAGCAGTTTCTACAGTCCCTCCTACAATGAGCAGTTCTTC
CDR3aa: CASSFYSPSYNEQFF

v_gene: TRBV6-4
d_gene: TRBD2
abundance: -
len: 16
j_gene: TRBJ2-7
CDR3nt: TGTGCCAGCAGTGTGATAGCGGGAAAGAGCTCCTACGAGCAGTACTTC
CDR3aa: CASSVIAGKSSYEQYF

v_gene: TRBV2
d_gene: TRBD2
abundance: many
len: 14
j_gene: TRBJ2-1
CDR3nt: TGTGCCACCGCACCAGCGGGAGGGTACAATGAGCAGTTCTTC
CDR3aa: CATAPAGGYNEQFF